The 19 T cell receptor beta chains presented below share a single source sample, sequenced in a study of cytomegalovirus exposure and HLA in healthy donors. PCR primers comprised 60 Vbeta and 13 Jbeta primers. Produced via immunoSEQ multiplex PCR; TCRdb's table is partial and in-frame only. Counted here are 140,000 or so clones, 65% to 85% occurring once; the ten biggest clones make up more than 4%. Specimen: PBMCs. All receptors come from a woman aged 40 to 50 in good health and CMV-seropositive.

The chain links TRBV20-1 to TRBJ1-2; D gene unclear. Per the germline V gene, CDR1 is DFQATT and CDR2 is SNEGSKA (reference sequence). CDR3 length equals 11 residues. Trimming pared 4 bases from V and 4 bases from J, leaving 7 bases between. The CDR3 nucleotides read TGCAGTGCTACGGGTCTCTATGGCTACACCTTC. Translation: CSATGLYGYTF.

This clone appeared a few times. The chain uses TRBV14 and TRBJ2-3; D is possibly TRBD2 (7 bases). Germline V gene sequence: CDR1 SGHDN, CDR2 FVKESK. Trimming shortened V by 4 bases and J by 2 bases, and 16 bases separated the two germline ends. The CDR3 has 16 residues. The CDR3 bases are TGTGCCAGCAGCCCACTTGGCGGGGGCTACACAGATACGCAGTATTTT. This sequence encodes CASSPLGGGYTDTQYF.

The V gene is TRBV6-5, the J gene TRBJ2-1, with 11 bases identical to TRBD2. Per germline, CDR1 MNHEY and CDR2 SVGAGI. The CDR3 sequence is 16 residues long. The junction had 8 bases not matched to a gene; V was cut back by 3 bases and J by 7 bases. Written as DNA, the CDR3 is TGTGCCAGCAGTTATACCGTAGCGGGAGGGACGAATGAGCAGTTCTTC. This sequence encodes CASSYTVAGGTNEQFF.

J is TRBJ2-7 and V is TRBV2; 11 bases are shared with TRBD2. CDR3 length: 15 amino acids. Germline values: CDR1 SNHLY, CDR2 FYNNEI. After removal of 8 bases from V and 5 bases from J, the junction contained 11 bases not matched to a gene. CDR3 sequence: CASLSGRAPGNEQYF. CDR3 DNA sequence: TGTGCCAGCCTTAGCGGGAGGGCCCCCGGAAACGAGCAGTACTTC.

The chain has TRBV10-3 and TRBJ1-5; 8 bases align to TRBD1. V shed 3 bases, J shed 9 bases, and the junction held 13 bases outside the gene matches. The CDR3 sequence is 16 residues long. The V gene's germline CDR1 is ENHRY and CDR2 SYGVKD. The CDR3 loop reads CAISEKPDREERPQHF. DNA of the CDR3: TGTGCCATCAGTGAAAAACCGGACAGGGAAGAGAGGCCCCAGCATTTT.

The chain couples TRBV7-2 to TRBJ2-7, with TRBD2 as a possible D gene (6 bases). CDR1 and CDR2 (germline): SGHTA, FQGNSA. The CDR3 runs 13 residues. V shed 3 bases and J shed 3 bases, with 9 bases lying between them. CDR3: CASSFVAVYEQYF. CDR3 nucleotides: TGTGCCAGCAGCTTCGTAGCGGTCTACGAGCAGTACTTC.

V usage is TRBV5-4 and J usage is TRBJ2-2; TRBD1 matches 7 bases. CDR1 is SGHNT, CDR2 YYREEE, per germline (reference sequence). The length of the CDR3 is 14 residues. The J segment lost 8 bases and the V segment lost 7 bases, leaving 11 bases of the junction unmatched. The CDR3 DNA is TGTGCCAGCGCACCGGAAGGGGGCCGGGGGGAGCTGTTTTTT. Translating it yields CASAPEGGRGELFF.

This sequence joins TRBV5-1 and TRBJ2-4, with 11 bases matching TRBD2. The V segment lost 0 bases and the J segment 1 base; nucleotides outside the gene matches: 15. CDR3 length equals 21 residues. Per germline, CDR1 SGHRS and CDR2 YFSETQ. CDR3 residues: CASSLAGSVAGGPLAKNIQYF. For the CDR3, the DNA is TGCGCCAGCAGCTTGGCCGGGTCAGTAGCGGGAGGGCCTCTGGCCAAAAACATTCAGTACTTC.

This chain links TRBV5-1 with TRBJ2-2; D might be TRBD1 (5 bases). The CDR3 has 15 residues. Germline V gene sequence: CDR1 SGHRS, CDR2 YFSETQ. V lost 0 bases and J lost 7, with 13 bases in between. This CDR3 reads CASSLGATVFGELFF. In DNA, the CDR3 is TGCGCCAGCAGCTTGGGGGCGACAGTTTTCGGGGAGCTGTTTTTT.

The chain recombines TRBV4-2 with TRBJ1-1, with D perhaps matching TRBD1 (6 bases). Germline V gene lookup returns CDR1 LGHNA and CDR2 YNFKEQ. V was clipped by 0 bases and J by 3 bases, with 17 bases between them. The CDR3 runs 17 residues. The CDR3 region is CASSQDAGRGSDTEAFF. The CDR3 DNA reads as TGTGCCAGCAGCCAAGACGCTGGGAGGGGGTCGGACACTGAAGCTTTCTTT.

The chain couples TRBV29-1 to TRBJ1-1, with 7 nucleotides matching TRBD1. Germline lookup yields CDR1 SQVTM and CDR2 ANQGSEA. J lost 3 bases, V lost 7 bases, and 14 bases had no gene match. The CDR3 spans 15 residues. The CDR3 is CSATLSRQGDTEAFF. CDR3 bases: TGCAGCGCAACCCTATCCCGACAGGGAGACACTGAAGCTTTCTTT.

The chain recombines TRBV18 with TRBJ1-2; D remains ambiguous. The CDR3 contains 16 residues. The germline gives CDR1 KGHSH, CDR2 LQKENI. Between the trimmed V and J ends, which lost 3 bases and 0 bases, there was a span of 14 bases. Here the CDR3 reads CASSPQQIPANYGYTF. The CDR3 DNA sequence: TGTGCCAGCTCACCTCAACAGATACCAGCTAACTATGGCTACACCTTC.

The chain has TRBV29-1 and TRBJ1-2, with D unresolved. The CDR3 has 13 amino acids. Germline values: CDR1 SQVTM, CDR2 ANQGSEA. V lost 5 bases and J lost 4, with 14 bases in between. The CDR3 nucleotides read TGCAGCGTTCGAGACATCAGTTCCTATGGCTACACCTTC. It encodes CSVRDISSYGYTF.

This sequence joins TRBV6-1 and TRBJ2-7; D might be TRBD2 (6 bases). Germline-derived CDR1 and CDR2 are MNHNS and SASEGT. This CDR3 comprises 11 residues. V was shortened by 2 bases and J by 12 bases, with 11 bases between the two germline ends. The CDR3 DNA reads TGTGCCAGCAGTGAATCTAGCGTGGCGTACTTC. Protein: CASSESSVAYF.

In DNA form, the CDR3 reads TGTGCCAGCAGTGAAACCCGGTCGGGGGGTGAGCAGTTCTTC. Translation: CASSETRSGGEQFF. This chain uses TRBV2 with TRBJ2-1, with TRBD2 matching 7 bases. There are 14 residues in the CDR3. Germline V CDR1 and CDR2: SNHLY, FYNNEI. V lost 2 bases and J lost 9; bases outside the gene matches: 7.

V usage is TRBV19 and J usage is TRBJ2-7, with D unclear. This CDR3 region has 13 residues. CDR1 is LNHDA, CDR2 SQIVND, per germline (reference sequence). The V gene lost 1 base and the J gene lost 6 bases, with 10 bases spanning the gap. Here the CDR3 DNA reads TGTGCCAGTAGTATAGTATGGGCCGCCGAGCAGTACTTC. Translated, it gives CASSIVWAAEQYF.

The chain employs TRBV21-1 and TRBJ2-7; the D call of TRBD2 is as the table states it, not checked on the DNA. TRBV21-1 is described as a pseudogene. CDR3 size: 15 residues. The CDR3 DNA follows: TGTGCCAGCAGCACCTGGACTAGCGAAACCTACGAGCAGTACTTC. Amino acid sequence: CASSTWTSETYEQYF.

This clone was seen a few times. The chain recombines TRBV6-1 with TRBJ1-6, with a tentative D call TRBD1 (5 bases). In germline, CDR1 is MNHNS, CDR2 SASEGT. The CDR3 covers 15 residues. Trimming removed 1 base at V and 9 bases at J, with 13 bases between. The CDR3 coding sequence is TGTGCCAGCAGTGAAGGGAGGGGAGGAATTTCACCCCTCCACTTT. Translating it yields CASSEGRGGISPLHF.

V usage is TRBV11-2 and J usage is TRBJ1-5; D is unclear. The CDR3 has 16 amino acids. Germline lookup yields CDR1 SGHAT and CDR2 FQNNGV. V was shortened by 6 bases and J by 0 bases, with 15 bases between the two germline ends. The CDR3 DNA follows: TGTGCCAGCAGTCCCCTGGGGAGTAGTAGCAATCAGCCCCAGCATTTT. It is translated as CASSPLGSSSNQPQHF.